Sequencing of this T cell receptor beta chain was carried out in a study of blood T cell repertoires in COVID-19. This CDR3 is 13 amino acids long. CDR1 and CDR2 from the germline V gene are SGHAT and FQNNGV. V lost 3 bases, J lost 5 bases, and 10 bases lay in between. The assay was immunoSEQ multiplex PCR, and TCRdb's table has in-frame clones only and misses some. This table has approximately 310,000 clones, roughly 84% appearing once. V usage is TRBV11-2 and J usage is TRBJ2-5; possible D gene TRBD2, 6 bases. The clonotype originates from a man aged 45-65 years with active or convalescent COVID-19. Specimen: peripheral blood. The CDR3 DNA follows: TGTGCCAGCAGCTTGGAGGGCGGCGAGACCCAGTACTTC. Amino acid sequence: CASSLEGGETQYF.